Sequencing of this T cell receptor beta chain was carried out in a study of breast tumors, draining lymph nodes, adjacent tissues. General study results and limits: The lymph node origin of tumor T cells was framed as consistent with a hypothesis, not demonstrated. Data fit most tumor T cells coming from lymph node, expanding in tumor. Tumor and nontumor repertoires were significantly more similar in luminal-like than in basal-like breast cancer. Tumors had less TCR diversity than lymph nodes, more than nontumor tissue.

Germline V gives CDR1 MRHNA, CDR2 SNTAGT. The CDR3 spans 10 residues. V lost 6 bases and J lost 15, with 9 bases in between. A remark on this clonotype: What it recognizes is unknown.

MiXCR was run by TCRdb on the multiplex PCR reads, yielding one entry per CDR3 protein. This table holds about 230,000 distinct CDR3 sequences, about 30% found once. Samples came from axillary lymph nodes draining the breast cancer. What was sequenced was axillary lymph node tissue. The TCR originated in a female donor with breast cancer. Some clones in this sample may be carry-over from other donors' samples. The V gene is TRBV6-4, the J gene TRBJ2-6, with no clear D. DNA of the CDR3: TGTGCCAGCAGAGATACCGACCTGACTTTC. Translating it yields CASRDTDLTF.